In this sample, the clone carrying this T cell receptor beta chain turned up a few times. What it binds is not known. The TCR cDNA carried a universal primer site and UMIs from 5'RACE template switching. One entry per CDR3 protein results from TCRdb running MiXCR on the 5' RACE reads. The sample yields 200,000 to 250,000 distinct CDR3 sequences, less than 8.5% seen once. This entry comes from a study of T cells after yellow fever vaccination. Study-level background: SMART-Seq v4 Ultra Low Input prepared the low-cell-number fractions. Study-level results: Clones that expanded after primary vaccination mostly reappeared after the booster (less than 98% CD4, approximately 87% CD8). There was a small share of clonotypes that showed up in both the CD4 and CD8 compartments.

CDR1 is LGHDT and CDR2 is YNNKEL in the germline V gene (reference sequence). The CDR3 has 16 residues. The V end was cut by 4 bases, the J end by 0 bases, with 16 bases between. The chain joins TRBV3-1 to TRBJ2-7; weak D call: TRBD1 (5 bases). The sample here was CD4+ T cells sorted from PBMCs, taken 15 days after the yellow fever booster vaccination. This clonotype was sampled from a man aged 25-40 years who received the YFV17D yellow fever vaccine. The CDR3 sequence is CASSPGPGPSSYEQYF. The CDR3 bases are TGTGCCAGCAGCCCAGGCCCAGGGCCGAGCTCCTACGAGCAGTACTTC.